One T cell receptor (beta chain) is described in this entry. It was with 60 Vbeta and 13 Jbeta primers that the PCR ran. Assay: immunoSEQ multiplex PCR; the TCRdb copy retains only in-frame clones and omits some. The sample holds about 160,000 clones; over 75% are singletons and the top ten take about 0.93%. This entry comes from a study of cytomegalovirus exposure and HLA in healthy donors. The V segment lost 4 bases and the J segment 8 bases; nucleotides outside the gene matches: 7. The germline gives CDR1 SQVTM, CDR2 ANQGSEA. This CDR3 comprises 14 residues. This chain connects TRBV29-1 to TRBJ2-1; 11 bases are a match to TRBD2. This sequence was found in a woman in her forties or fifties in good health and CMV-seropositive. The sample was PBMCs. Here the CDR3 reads CSVAPTSGIYEQFF. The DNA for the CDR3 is TGCAGCGTTGCCCCGACTAGCGGGATCTATGAGCAGTTCTTC.